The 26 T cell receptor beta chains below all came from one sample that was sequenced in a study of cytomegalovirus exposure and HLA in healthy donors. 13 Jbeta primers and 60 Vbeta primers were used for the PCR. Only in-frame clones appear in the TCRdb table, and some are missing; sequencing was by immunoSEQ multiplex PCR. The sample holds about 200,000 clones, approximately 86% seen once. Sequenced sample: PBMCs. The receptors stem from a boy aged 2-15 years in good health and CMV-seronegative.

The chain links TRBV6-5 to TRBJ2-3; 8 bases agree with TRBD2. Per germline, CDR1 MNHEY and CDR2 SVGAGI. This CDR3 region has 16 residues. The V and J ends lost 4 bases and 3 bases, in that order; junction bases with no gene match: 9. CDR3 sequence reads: CASSLRRGGGTDTQYF. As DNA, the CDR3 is TGTGCCAGCAGTTTAAGACGGGGCGGGGGGACAGATACGCAGTATTTT.

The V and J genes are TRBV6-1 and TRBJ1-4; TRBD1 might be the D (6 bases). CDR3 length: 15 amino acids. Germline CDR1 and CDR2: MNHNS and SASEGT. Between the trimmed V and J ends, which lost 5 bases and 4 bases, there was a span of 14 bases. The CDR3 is CASSQYRARNEKLFF. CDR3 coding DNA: TGTGCCAGCAGTCAATACAGGGCCCGTAATGAAAAACTGTTTTTT.

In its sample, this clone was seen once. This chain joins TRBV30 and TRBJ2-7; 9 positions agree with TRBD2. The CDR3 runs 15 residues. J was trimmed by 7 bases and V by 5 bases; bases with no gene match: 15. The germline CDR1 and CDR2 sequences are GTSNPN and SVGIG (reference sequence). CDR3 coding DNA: TGTGCCTGGCTATCTCCGGGACTAGCCCAAGGAGAGCAGTACTTC. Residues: CAWLSPGLAQGEQYF.

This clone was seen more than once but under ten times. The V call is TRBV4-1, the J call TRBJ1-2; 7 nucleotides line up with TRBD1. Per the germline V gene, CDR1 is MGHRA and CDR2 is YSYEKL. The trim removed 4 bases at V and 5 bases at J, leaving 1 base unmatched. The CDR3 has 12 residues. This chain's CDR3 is CASSRGQYGYTF. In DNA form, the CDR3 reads TGCGCCAGCAGCCGGGGACAGTATGGCTACACCTTC.

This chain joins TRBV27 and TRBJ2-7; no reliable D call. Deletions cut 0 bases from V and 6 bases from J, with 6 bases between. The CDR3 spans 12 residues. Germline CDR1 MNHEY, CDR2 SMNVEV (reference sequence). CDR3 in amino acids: CASSLSPGEQYF. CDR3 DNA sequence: TGTGCCAGCAGTTTATCACCAGGCGAGCAGTACTTC.

The CDR3 reads CASSLEAGLAGAFF. The CDR3 DNA reads as TGTGCCAGCAGCTTAGAAGCAGGGCTTGCAGGAGCTTTCTTT. The V call is TRBV11-2, the J call TRBJ1-1; TRBD1 is a possible D gene (5 bases). Germline loops: CDR1 SGHAT, CDR2 FQNNGV. The CDR3 runs 14 residues. The ends were cut back, 0 bases at V and 10 bases at J, with 15 bases in the middle.

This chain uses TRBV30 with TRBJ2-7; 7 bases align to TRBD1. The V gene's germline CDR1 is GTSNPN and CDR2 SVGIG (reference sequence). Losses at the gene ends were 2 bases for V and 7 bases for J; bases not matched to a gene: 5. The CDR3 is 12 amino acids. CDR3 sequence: CAWSTGVGEQYF. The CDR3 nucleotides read TGTGCCTGGAGTACAGGGGTAGGGGAGCAGTACTTC.

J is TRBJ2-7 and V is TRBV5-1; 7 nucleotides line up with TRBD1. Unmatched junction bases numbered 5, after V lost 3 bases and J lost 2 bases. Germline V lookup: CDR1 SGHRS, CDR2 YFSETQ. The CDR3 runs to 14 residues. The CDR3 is CASSSGTATYEQYF. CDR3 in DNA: TGCGCCAGCAGCTCCGGGACAGCGACCTACGAGCAGTACTTC.

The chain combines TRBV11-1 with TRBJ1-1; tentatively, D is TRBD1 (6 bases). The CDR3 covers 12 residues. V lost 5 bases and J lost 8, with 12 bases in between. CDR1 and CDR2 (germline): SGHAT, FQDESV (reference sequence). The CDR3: CASSIQGVEAFF. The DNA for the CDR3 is TGTGCCAGCAGCATACAGGGAGTAGAAGCTTTCTTT.

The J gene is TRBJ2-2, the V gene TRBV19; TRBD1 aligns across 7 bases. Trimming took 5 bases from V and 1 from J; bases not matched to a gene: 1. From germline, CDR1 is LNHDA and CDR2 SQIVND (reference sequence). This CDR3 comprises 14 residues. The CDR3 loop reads CASSHRGNTGELFF. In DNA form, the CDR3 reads TGTGCCAGTAGTCACAGGGGGAACACCGGGGAGCTGTTTTTT.

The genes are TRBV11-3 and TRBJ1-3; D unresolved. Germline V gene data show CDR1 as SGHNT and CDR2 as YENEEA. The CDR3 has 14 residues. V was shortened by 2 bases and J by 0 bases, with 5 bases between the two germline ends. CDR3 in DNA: TGTGCCAGCAGCTTATCGAGCTCTGGAAACACCATATATTTT. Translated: CASSLSSSGNTIYF.

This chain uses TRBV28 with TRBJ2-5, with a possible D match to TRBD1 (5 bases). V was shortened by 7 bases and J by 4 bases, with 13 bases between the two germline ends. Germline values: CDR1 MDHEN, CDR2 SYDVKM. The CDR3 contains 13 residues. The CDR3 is CASTLQARETQYF. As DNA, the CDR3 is TGTGCCAGCACCCTACAGGCTCGAGAGACCCAGTACTTC.

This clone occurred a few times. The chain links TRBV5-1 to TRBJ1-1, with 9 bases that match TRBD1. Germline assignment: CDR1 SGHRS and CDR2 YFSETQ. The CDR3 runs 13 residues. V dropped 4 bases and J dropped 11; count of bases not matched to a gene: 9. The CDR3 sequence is CASSPQGAPQAFF. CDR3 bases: TGCGCCAGCAGCCCACAGGGGGCACCGCAGGCTTTCTTT. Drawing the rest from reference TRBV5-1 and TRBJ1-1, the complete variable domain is KAGVTQTPRYLIKTRGQQVTLSCSPISGHRSVSWYQQTPGQGLQFLFEYFSETQRNKGNFPGRFSGRQFSNSRSEMNVSTLELGDSALYLCASSPQGAPQAFFGQGTRLTVV.

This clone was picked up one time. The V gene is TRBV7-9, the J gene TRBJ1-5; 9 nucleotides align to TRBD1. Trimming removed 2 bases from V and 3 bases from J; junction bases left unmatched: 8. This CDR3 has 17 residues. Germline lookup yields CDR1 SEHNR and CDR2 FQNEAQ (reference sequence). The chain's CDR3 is CASSLYAGQGLNQPQHF. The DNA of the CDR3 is TGTGCCAGCAGCTTATACGCGGGACAGGGCCTCAATCAGCCCCAGCATTTT.

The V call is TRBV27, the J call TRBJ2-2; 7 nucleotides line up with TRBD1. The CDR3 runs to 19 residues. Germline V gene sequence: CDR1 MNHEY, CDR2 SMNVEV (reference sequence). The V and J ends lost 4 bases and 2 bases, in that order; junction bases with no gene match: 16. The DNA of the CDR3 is TGTGCCAGCAGTTCACACGCGACAAACCGGGACAGAAACACCGGGGAGCTGTTTTTT. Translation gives CASSSHATNRDRNTGELFF.

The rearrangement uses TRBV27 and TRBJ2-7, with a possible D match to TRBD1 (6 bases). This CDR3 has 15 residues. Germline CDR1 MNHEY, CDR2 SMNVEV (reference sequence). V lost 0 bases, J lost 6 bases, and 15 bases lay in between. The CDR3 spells CASSLSPRTVREQYF. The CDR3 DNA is TGTGCCAGCAGTTTATCCCCACGGACAGTTCGCGAGCAGTACTTC.

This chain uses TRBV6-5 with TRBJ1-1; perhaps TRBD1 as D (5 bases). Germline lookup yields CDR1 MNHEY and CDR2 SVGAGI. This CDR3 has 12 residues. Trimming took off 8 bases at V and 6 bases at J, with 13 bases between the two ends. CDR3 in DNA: TGTGCCAGCTCTTACTGGGGCGCTGAAGCTTTCTTT. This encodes CASSYWGAEAFF.

CDR3 loop: CASTLGGTQGAETQYF. The CDR3, as DNA: TGTGCCAGCACCCTTGGGGGAACACAGGGGGCAGAGACCCAGTACTTC. This rearrangement joins TRBV28 to TRBJ2-5, with 9 bases lining up with TRBD1. There are 16 residues in the CDR3. V lost 7 bases to trimming and J lost 4 bases; unmatched junction nucleotides: 13. CDR1 is MDHEN and CDR2 is SYDVKM in the germline V gene.

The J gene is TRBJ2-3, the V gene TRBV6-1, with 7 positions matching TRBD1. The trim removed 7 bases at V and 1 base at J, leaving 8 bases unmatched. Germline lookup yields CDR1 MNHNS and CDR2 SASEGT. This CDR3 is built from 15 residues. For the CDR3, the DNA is TGTGCCAGCAAAATGACAGGGTCTGGCACAGATACGCAGTATTTT. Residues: CASKMTGSGTDTQYF.

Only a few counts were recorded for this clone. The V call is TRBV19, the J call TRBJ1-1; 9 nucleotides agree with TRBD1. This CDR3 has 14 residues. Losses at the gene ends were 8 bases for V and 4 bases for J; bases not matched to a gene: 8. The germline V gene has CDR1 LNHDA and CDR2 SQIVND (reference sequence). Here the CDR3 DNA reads TGTGCCAGTGGGGACAGGGATTACGGCACTGAAGCTTTCTTT. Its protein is CASGDRDYGTEAFF.

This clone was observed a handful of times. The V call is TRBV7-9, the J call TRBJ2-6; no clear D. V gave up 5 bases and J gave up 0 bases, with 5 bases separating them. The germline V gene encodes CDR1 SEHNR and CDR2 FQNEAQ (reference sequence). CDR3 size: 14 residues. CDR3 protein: CASSHSSGANVLTF. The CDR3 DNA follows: TGTGCCAGCAGCCACAGCTCTGGGGCCAACGTCCTGACTTTC.

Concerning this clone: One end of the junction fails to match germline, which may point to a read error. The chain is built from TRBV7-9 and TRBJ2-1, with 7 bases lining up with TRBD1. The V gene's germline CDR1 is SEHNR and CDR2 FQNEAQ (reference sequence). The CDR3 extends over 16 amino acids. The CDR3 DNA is TGTTCCAGCTCGTCCCACAGGGGATTGTCGTCCAATGAGCAGTTCTTC. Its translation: CSSSSHRGLSSNEQFF.

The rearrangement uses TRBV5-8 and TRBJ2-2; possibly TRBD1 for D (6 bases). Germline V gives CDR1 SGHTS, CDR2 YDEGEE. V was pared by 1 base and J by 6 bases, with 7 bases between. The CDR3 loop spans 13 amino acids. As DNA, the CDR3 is TGTGCCAGCAGCTTGCAGGGGTCCGGGGAGCTGTTTTTT. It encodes CASSLQGSGELFF.

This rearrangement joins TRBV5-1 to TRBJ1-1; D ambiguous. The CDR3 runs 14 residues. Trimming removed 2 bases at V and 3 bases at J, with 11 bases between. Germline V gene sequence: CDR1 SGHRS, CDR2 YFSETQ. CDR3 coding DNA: TGCGCCAGCAGCTTAGATAACGGTTACACTGAAGCTTTCTTT. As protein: CASSLDNGYTEAFF. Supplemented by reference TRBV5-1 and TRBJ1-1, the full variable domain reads KAGVTQTPRYLIKTRGQQVTLSCSPISGHRSVSWYQQTPGQGLQFLFEYFSETQRNKGNFPGRFSGRQFSNSRSEMNVSTLELGDSALYLCASSLDNGYTEAFFGQGTRLTVV.

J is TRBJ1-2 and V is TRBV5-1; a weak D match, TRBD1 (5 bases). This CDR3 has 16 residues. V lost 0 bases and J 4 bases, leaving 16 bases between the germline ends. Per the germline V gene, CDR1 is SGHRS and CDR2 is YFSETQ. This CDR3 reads CASSLEPTGRSYGYTF. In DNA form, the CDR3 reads TGCGCCAGCAGCTTGGAACCAACAGGCAGAAGCTATGGCTACACCTTC.

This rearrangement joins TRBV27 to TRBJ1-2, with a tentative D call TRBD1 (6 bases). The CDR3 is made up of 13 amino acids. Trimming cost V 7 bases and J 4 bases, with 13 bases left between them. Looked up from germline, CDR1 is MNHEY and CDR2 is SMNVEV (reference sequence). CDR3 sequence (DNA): TGTGCCAGCACCCGAAGGGGGGGCTATGGCTACACCTTC. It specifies CASTRRGGYGYTF.